The 30 T cell receptor beta chains reported below all come from one sample, sequenced in a study of blood T cell repertoires in COVID-19. TCRdb keeps only in-frame clones here, not all; method: immunoSEQ multiplex PCR. The data show about 150,000 clones, with just under 85% seen just once and nearly 3.5% held by the top ten. The sample consisted of PBMCs or T cells enriched from blood (not recorded which). The receptor set was obtained from a woman aged 45 to 65 with acute COVID-19.

This clone has only a few counts. The chain recombines TRBV27 with TRBJ1-4; no firm D call. The CDR3 extends over 14 amino acids. The V end lost 2 bases, the J end lost 8 bases, and 12 bases lay between the germline ends. Germline V gene data show CDR1 as MNHEY and CDR2 as SMNVEV (reference sequence). CDR3 nucleotide sequence: TGTGCCAGCAGTTTACGGGCAGGAGGGGAAAAACTGTTTTTT. This sequence encodes CASSLRAGGEKLFF.

The chain uses TRBV9 and TRBJ2-1; TRBD1 aligns across 9 bases. Germline values: CDR1 SGDLS, CDR2 YYNGEE. Germline trimming cut 4 bases from V and 13 bases from J; bases unmatched to any gene: 6. The CDR3 spans 12 residues. CDR3 region: CASSPGQGSQFF. CDR3 nucleotides: TGTGCCAGCAGCCCGGGACAGGGAAGCCAGTTCTTC.

This chain connects TRBV27 to TRBJ1-1, with 7 bases aligning to TRBD1. Trimming cost V 0 bases and J 3 bases; bases outside gene matches: 4. The CDR3 contains 15 residues. Germline CDR1 and CDR2: MNHEY and SMNVEV (reference sequence). Here the CDR3 DNA reads TGTGCCAGCAGTTTATCGTCAGGGGGTTACACTGAAGCTTTCTTT. This gives the protein CASSLSSGGYTEAFF.

This chain joins TRBV18 and TRBJ1-4, with D possibly TRBD1 on 5 matching bases. The CDR3 spans 17 residues. The germline CDR1 and CDR2 sequences are KGHSH and LQKENI. With 0 bases removed from V and 7 bases from J, the gap between germline ends came to 18 bases. This chain's CDR3 is CASSPPSNQGGAEKLFF. The DNA for the CDR3 is TGTGCCAGCTCACCACCGTCGAATCAGGGTGGGGCTGAAAAACTGTTTTTT.

The rearrangement uses TRBV19 and TRBJ1-1; TRBD1 matches 9 bases. Germline trimming cut 4 bases from V and 3 bases from J; bases unmatched to any gene: 6. This CDR3 comprises 15 residues. Germline V CDR1 and CDR2: LNHDA, SQIVND (reference sequence). The DNA for the CDR3 is TGTGCCAGTAGTACCCGGGACAGGGTTTACACTGAAGCTTTCTTT. Translating it yields CASSTRDRVYTEAFF.

The CDR3 bases are TGCGCCAGCAGCTTGGATAGTGTGAATCAGCCCCAGCATTTT. Translation gives CASSLDSVNQPQHF. The chain links TRBV5-1 to TRBJ1-5; D is unclear. CDR3 length: 14 residues. The V gene's germline CDR1 is SGHRS and CDR2 YFSETQ. V was shortened by 0 bases and J by 4 bases, with 8 bases between the two germline ends. The whole variable domain, filled in from reference TRBV5-1 and TRBJ1-5, reads KAGVTQTPRYLIKTRGQQVTLSCSPISGHRSVSWYQQTPGQGLQFLFEYFSETQRNKGNFPGRFSGRQFSNSRSEMNVSTLELGDSALYLCASSLDSVNQPQHFGDGTRLSIL.

V is TRBV4-1 and J is TRBJ2-3; TRBD2 aligns across 13 bases. This CDR3 has 20 amino acids. The germline V gene has CDR1 MGHRA and CDR2 YSYEKL. V shed 4 bases and J 2 bases; nucleotides not matched to a gene: 15. CDR3 coding DNA: TGCGCCAGCAGCCCCCTACCCGGACTAGCGGGAGTATGGTCCACAGATACGCAGTATTTT. This codes for CASSPLPGLAGVWSTDTQYF.

The gene calls are TRBV11-2 and TRBJ2-3; tentative D call: TRBD2 (5 bases). CDR1 is SGHAT, CDR2 FQNNGV, per germline. The CDR3 runs to 16 residues. Trimming removed 5 bases from V and 1 base from J, with 16 bases in between. In DNA form, the CDR3 reads TGTGCCAGCAGCCCCCAGGTTGGGAGACGCACAGATACGCAGTATTTT. Amino acid sequence: CASSPQVGRRTDTQYF.

The gene calls are TRBV9 and TRBJ1-5; TRBD1 matches at 9 bases. This CDR3 is built from 15 residues. Per germline, CDR1 SGDLS and CDR2 YYNGEE. The J segment lost 4 bases and the V segment lost 1 base, leaving 3 bases of the junction unmatched. The CDR3 sequence is CASSVTGGENQPQHF. CDR3 bases: TGTGCCAGCAGCGTAACAGGGGGCGAAAATCAGCCCCAGCATTTT.

This clone occurred once. The chain joins TRBV24-1 to TRBJ2-3; 13 nucleotides match TRBD2. Germline assignment: CDR1 KGHDR and CDR2 SFDVKD. The CDR3 sequence is 16 residues long. The ends lost 3 bases at V and 5 bases at J; junction bases unmatched: 4. CDR3 DNA: TGTGCCACCAGTGATCCCGGACTAGCGGGAGAAGATACGCAGTATTTT. This translates into CATSDPGLAGEDTQYF.

This clone is a singleton in its sample. The limits of the CDR3 on the DNA are not certain, so only TCRdb's listed CDR3 is given. The rearrangement uses TRBV14 and TRBJ1-5; the table's D call of TRBD1 was not tested on the DNA. The CDR3 is 20 residues long, counting both termini. From germline, CDR1 is SGHDN and CDR2 FVKESK. The chain's CDR3 is CASSQVLWTIKGWSNQPQHF.

The chain has TRBV5-1 and TRBJ2-1; 9 bases are shared with TRBD1. CDR1 SGHRS and CDR2 YFSETQ come from the germline V gene. V gave up 4 bases and J gave up 1 base; unmatched junction bases: 6. This CDR3 has 16 amino acids. The DNA for the CDR3 is TGCGCCAGCAGCCGAGGAGGGACAGGGTCCTACAATGAGCAGTTCTTC. Its translation is CASSRGGTGSYNEQFF.

The chain carries TRBV29-1 and TRBJ1-1, with D possibly being TRBD1 (5 bases). The CDR3 covers 12 residues. V shed 5 bases and J shed 3 bases, with 10 bases lying between them. CDR1 SQVTM and CDR2 ANQGSEA come from the germline V gene. The CDR3 here is CSVRRADTEAFF. CDR3 DNA sequence: TGCAGCGTTCGCAGGGCGGACACTGAAGCTTTCTTT.

CDR3 bases: TGTGCCAGCAGTTACTCCTTATATGGCGCGACAGGGGTTTATCAGCCCCAGCATTTT. Amino acid sequence: CASSYSLYGATGVYQPQHF. V is TRBV6-2 or TRBV6-3 and J is TRBJ1-5; 8 nucleotides align to TRBD1. CDR3 length equals 19 residues. The V and J ends lost 0 bases and 5 bases, in that order; junction bases with no gene match: 15. CDR1 is MNHEY, CDR2 SVGEGT, per germline.

V usage is TRBV3-1 (or the pseudogene TRBV3-2) and J usage is TRBJ1-4; D perhaps matches TRBD1 (5 bases). V was shortened by 4 bases and J by 8 bases, with 14 bases between the two germline ends. Germline lookup yields CDR1 LGHDT and CDR2 YNNKEL (reference sequence). The CDR3 is made up of 14 amino acids. DNA of the CDR3: TGTGCCAGCAGCCCAGGACACCCTAGGGAAAAACTGTTTTTT. Protein: CASSPGHPREKLFF.

This chain uses TRBV4-2 with TRBJ1-1; maybe TRBD1 (5 bases). In germline, CDR1 is LGHNA, CDR2 YNFKEQ. V was clipped by 0 bases and J by 6 bases, with 14 bases between them. The CDR3 sequence is 15 residues long. The CDR3 region is CASSQDSWGRAEAFF. The CDR3 DNA reads TGTGCCAGCAGCCAAGATAGCTGGGGCCGAGCTGAAGCTTTCTTT.

The CDR3 spells CSASQKYNEQFF. CDR3 nucleotide sequence: TGCAGTGCTAGTCAGAAATACAATGAGCAGTTCTTC. The V call is TRBV20-1, the J call TRBJ2-1; D is ambiguous. Trimming pared 3 bases from V and 4 bases from J, leaving 7 bases between. CDR1 and CDR2 from the germline V gene are DFQATT and SNEGSKA (reference sequence). CDR3 length: 12 amino acids.

The chain has TRBV11-2 and TRBJ2-5; 14 positions match TRBD2. The ends lost 4 bases at V and 5 bases at J; junction bases unmatched: 6. Germline CDR1 reads SGHAT; CDR2 reads FQNNGV. The CDR3 runs 16 residues. The CDR3 reads CASSSRLAGGVETQYF. The CDR3 bases are TGTGCCAGCAGCTCTCGACTAGCGGGAGGGGTGGAGACCCAGTACTTC.

This sequence joins TRBV5-4 and TRBJ2-7; 8 bases agree with TRBD2. Losses at the gene ends were 0 bases for V and 2 bases for J; bases not matched to a gene: 4. From germline, CDR1 is SGHNT and CDR2 YYREEE (reference sequence). The CDR3 has 15 residues. CDR3 in amino acids: CASSLDPGGPYEQYF. The CDR3 nucleotides are TGTGCCAGCAGCTTGGATCCGGGAGGGCCCTACGAGCAGTACTTC.

This rearrangement joins TRBV11-3 to TRBJ2-7; D ambiguous. V was shortened by 5 bases and J by 3 bases, with 8 bases between the two germline ends. The V gene's germline CDR1 is SGHNT and CDR2 YENEEA. CDR3 length: 12 residues. The CDR3 coding sequence is TGTGCCAGCAGCCCTCCGGGCTACGAGCAGTACTTC. Its protein product is CASSPPGYEQYF.

This chain joins TRBV6-1 and TRBJ1-3; D not resolved. Trimming cost V 6 bases and J 4 bases, with 16 bases left between them. From germline, CDR1 is MNHNS and CDR2 SASEGT. CDR3 size: 15 residues. The CDR3 protein is CASRVPGVIGNTIYF. DNA for the CDR3: TGTGCCAGCAGGGTCCCCGGGGTGATAGGAAACACCATATATTTT.

The rearrangement joins TRBV7-2 to TRBJ2-3; TRBD2 matches 8 bases. The CDR3 contains 15 residues. Germline-derived CDR1 and CDR2 are SGHTA and FQGNSA. V gave up 5 bases and J gave up 5 bases; unmatched junction bases: 9. Here the CDR3 DNA reads TGTGCCAGCAGCAAAGCGGGACTAGAAGGAGATACGCAGTATTTT. Translated: CASSKAGLEGDTQYF.

The gene calls are TRBV5-1 and TRBJ2-5; 11 bases are shared with TRBD2. The length of the CDR3 is 16 residues. Germline V gives CDR1 SGHRS, CDR2 YFSETQ. V gave up 0 bases and J gave up 5 bases; unmatched junction bases: 6. The CDR3 bases are TGCGCCAGCAGCTTGGTACTAGCGGGAGCAGGGGAGACCCAGTACTTC. It specifies CASSLVLAGAGETQYF.

With respect to this clone: Germline is not matched at one junction end, which may reflect a read error. The chain employs TRBV6-5 and TRBJ2-1, with 7 bases lining up with TRBD1. Germline CDR1 is MNHEY and CDR2 is SVGAGI. This CDR3 has 15 amino acids. This CDR3 reads CVSSPTGSFHNEQFF. DNA for the CDR3: TGTGTCAGCAGTCCGACAGGGAGTTTCCACAATGAGCAGTTCTTC.

The sample holds a few counts of this clone. The gene calls are TRBV19 and TRBJ1-5, with 10 bases fitting TRBD1. Per the germline V gene, CDR1 is LNHDA and CDR2 is SQIVND (reference sequence). This CDR3 is built from 15 residues. J was trimmed by 6 bases and V by 6 bases; bases with no gene match: 8. The CDR3 loop reads CASSPGTGEGQPQHF. CDR3 DNA: TGTGCCAGTAGCCCCGGGACAGGGGAAGGTCAGCCCCAGCATTTT.

This clone has more than one count but fewer than ten. The chain carries TRBV19 and TRBJ2-6; 8 nucleotides match TRBD1. From germline, CDR1 is LNHDA and CDR2 SQIVND (reference sequence). The CDR3 loop spans 14 amino acids. Germline trimming cut 5 bases from V and 9 bases from J; bases unmatched to any gene: 6. The CDR3 DNA reads TGTGCCAGTAGTTGGTTGGGACAGGACAACGTCCTGACTTTC. Translation: CASSWLGQDNVLTF. Combining the CDR3 with reference TRBV19 and TRBJ2-6 gives the whole variable domain DGGITQSPKYLFRKEGQNVTLSCEQNLNHDAMYWYRQDPGQGLRLIYYSQIVNDFQKGDIAEGYSVSREKKESFPLTVTSAQKNPTAFYLCASSWLGQDNVLTFGAGSRLTVL.

This clone was counted a single time. The rearrangement joins TRBV11-2 to TRBJ1-2; 8 bases line up with TRBD1. J was trimmed by 7 bases and V by 5 bases; bases with no gene match: 6. The CDR3 contains 13 residues. Germline V gene data show CDR1 as SGHAT and CDR2 as FQNNGV. The CDR3 DNA reads as TGTGCCAGCAGCCCGGGACAGGTTATTGGCTACACCTTC. It translates to CASSPGQVIGYTF.

The J gene is TRBJ2-7, the V gene TRBV10-1, with D perhaps TRBD2 (6 bases). Germline lookup yields CDR1 WNHNN and CDR2 SYGVQD (reference sequence). Trimming took 4 bases from V and 10 from J, leaving 23 bases between them. CDR3 size: 15 residues. The CDR3 here is CASSGDRLGKSEQYF. CDR3 in DNA: TGCGCCAGCAGTGGGGACCGACTAGGTAAATCGGAACAGTACTTC.

The CDR3 sequence: CAWSNKGLNTGELFF. CDR3 nucleotide sequence: TGTGCCTGGAGTAATAAGGGACTAAACACCGGGGAGCTGTTTTTT. The V call is TRBV30, the J call TRBJ2-2; 7 nucleotides line up with TRBD2. Losses at the gene ends were 2 bases for V and 2 bases for J; bases not matched to a gene: 5. Germline V CDR1 and CDR2: GTSNPN, SVGIG (reference sequence). CDR3 length equals 15 residues.

This clone was seen a single time. The chain has TRBV19 and TRBJ2-5; D might be TRBD1 (5 bases). The length of the CDR3 is 13 residues. Germline V gene lookup returns CDR1 LNHDA and CDR2 SQIVND (reference sequence). V was pared by 4 bases and J by 2 bases, with 8 bases between. The CDR3 sequence is CASSTGLQETQYF. In DNA, the CDR3 is TGTGCCAGTAGTACAGGGTTGCAAGAGACCCAGTACTTC.